This T cell receptor (beta chain) emerged from a study of blood T cell repertoires in COVID-19 (dated by TCRdb to about 2020). Context from the whole study: Samples from collaborators originated in the United States, Italy and Spain and spanned both the acute and convalescent phases of COVID-19. The prospective study material was composed of cDNA or gDNA derived from T cells, B-cell-depleted T cells, or PBMCs. Deeply sampled blood TCRbeta repertoires from subjects exposed to, actively infected with, or recovered from COVID-19 were included in the dataset. The repertoires were released in a freely available public database meant as a resource for research on the immune response to SARS-CoV-2. Samples came from the ongoing ImmuneRACE study (first 160 participants) plus 1,254 subjects from 6 global collaborators. The sample metadata nearly always contained a de-identified subject ID, COVID-19 status, age in years and sex. Where available, HLA class I and class II types were obtained from metadata supplied by the sample provider rather than from assay-based typing.

CDR1 is given as GTSNPN and CDR2 as SVGIG, both from the germline V gene (reference sequence). The CDR3 has 11 amino acids, counting the end cysteine and phenylalanine. This entry keeps only the CDR3 DNA: 33 bases, framed from base 1. V loses 0 bases, J loses 11 bases, and the germline ends lie 7 bases apart. On the study overall, not on this receptor specifically: Clinical and demographic metadata were provided uncurated, with the amount varying by source and participant.

The immunoSEQ Assay, a bias-controlled multiplex PCR, was used to amplify TCRbeta CDR3 regions from genomic DNA. The original methods were these. Within the assay, amplification of reference gene primers was used to estimate how many nucleated cells each sample contained. To quantify the absolute abundance of each unique TCRbeta CDR3 rearrangement, sequence reads were collapsed and filtered. For each sample, productive Simpson clonality was calculated by taking the square root of Simpson's diversity index across productive rearrangements. TCRdb stores this immuneACCESS table with in-frame sequences only. Part of the clones is absent; in the studies checked, under half of the shortfall reflects unresolved V genes, and no reason is known for the rest. The V and J calls and clone size were taken over from that table, and D and trimming were inferred from the DNA. Recorded for this sample are roughly 73,000 clones; about 88% of them occurred a single time. The top ten clonotypes cover roughly 3.9% of the sample.

Whole blood was collected in K2EDTA tubes by collaborating institutions according to the institutions' own protocols. Collaborator samples were shipped for TCRbeta analysis as frozen whole blood, isolated PBMCs, or DNA extracted from either sample type. Note on this clone: What this receptor recognizes is not known. Base qualities are not provided; no much larger clone lies one nucleotide away.

The origin of this receptor is a man aged 65-85 years with active COVID-19. The rearrangement joined TRBV30 to TRBJ1-4; the D region possibly corresponds to TRBD1 (5 bases align). The sequenced sample was peripheral blood. The CDR3 amino acid sequence is: CAWSVGDKLFF. Here is the DNA: TGTGCCTGGAGTGTAGGGGATAAACTGTTTTTT. The reference TRBV30 and TRBJ1-4 proteins fill in what lies around the CDR3, so the full variable domain reads SQTIHQWPATLVQPVGSPLSLECTVEGTSNPNLYWYRQAAGRGLQLLFYSVGIGQISSEVPQNLSASRPQDRQFILSSKKLLLSDSGFYLCAWSVGDKLFFGSGTQLSVL.